Below, one T cell receptor (beta chain) is given with its context. These data originate in a study of T cell changes during pregnancy in multiple sclerosis. Only in-frame clones appear in the TCRdb table, and some are missing; sequencing was by immunoSEQ multiplex PCR. The sample contains approximately 31,000 clones, roughly 90% of which appear only once. The V gene lost 5 bases and the J gene lost 1 base, with 6 bases spanning the gap. The CDR3 loop spans 13 amino acids. Germline assignment: CDR1 SGHAT and CDR2 FQNNGV. The source was CD8+ T cells from peripheral blood mononuclear cells, collected in the second trimester of pregnancy. This sequence joins TRBV11-2 and TRBJ2-1; D remains ambiguous. This clonotype was obtained from a female donor with multiple sclerosis, enrolled in a pregnancy study. CDR3 region: CASSLRSYNEQFF. In DNA form, the CDR3 reads TGTGCCAGCAGCCTTCGGTCCTACAATGAGCAGTTCTTC.